What follows are 14 T cell receptor beta chains derived from one specimen sequenced in a study of T cell responses to AZD1222 COVID-19 vaccine. Using immunoSEQ multiplex PCR, the repertoire was profiled, and TCRdb retains in-frame clones only, with some absent. Here the sample spans about 150,000 clones, about nine tenths being singletons. The starting material was peripheral blood, obtained on day 0 of AZD1222 vaccination. The receptor source for this set is an adult in good health.

The chain combines TRBV27 with TRBJ1-5; D unresolved. The V gene's germline CDR1 is MNHEY and CDR2 SMNVEV (reference sequence). This CDR3 contains 16 residues. Trimming stripped 6 bases from V and 0 bases from J, with 15 bases between. In nucleotides, the CDR3 is TGTGCCAGCAGGGCAAACGCACTGTATAGCAATCAGCCCCAGCATTTT. The encoded protein is CASRANALYSNQPQHF.

This rearrangement joins TRBV7-2 to TRBJ2-6; possible D gene TRBD2, 6 bases. The CDR3 spans 19 residues. Germline V gene sequence: CDR1 SGHTA, CDR2 FQGNSA. Trimming cost V 2 bases and J 0 bases, with 17 bases left between them. Here the CDR3 DNA reads TGTGCCAGCAGCTTAAATTCCGGACGCGGGACCTCTGGGGCCAACGTCCTGACTTTC. Translated, it gives CASSLNSGRGTSGANVLTF.

The V and J genes are TRBV5-1 and TRBJ2-7; D is uncertain. The CDR3 has 13 residues. Germline assignment: CDR1 SGHRS and CDR2 YFSETQ. Trimming stripped 0 bases from V and 6 bases from J, with 10 bases between. CDR3 nucleotide sequence: TGCGCCAGCAGCTTGGAGTCTACCCGCGAGCAGTACTTC. Residues: CASSLESTREQYF.

The gene calls are TRBV29-1 and TRBJ1-1; a possible D gene is TRBD1 (5 bases). CDR1 is SQVTM and CDR2 is ANQGSEA in the germline V gene. V dropped 8 bases and J dropped 1 base, with 17 bases sitting between them. The CDR3 is made up of 14 amino acids. The CDR3 nucleotides read TGCAGCCATAGTCGTGCAGGGCCGAACACTGAAGCTTTCTTT. This translates into CSHSRAGPNTEAFF.

The chain recombines TRBV27 with TRBJ1-4; perhaps TRBD1 as D (5 bases). This CDR3 has 14 residues. Per germline, CDR1 MNHEY and CDR2 SMNVEV (reference sequence). Trimming left V 2 bases short and J 8 bases short, with 12 bases between. DNA of the CDR3: TGTGCCAGCAGTTTACGAGGGGTACAAGAAAAACTGTTTTTT. Amino acids: CASSLRGVQEKLFF.

The chain is built from TRBV19 and TRBJ1-4, with 8 positions matching TRBD1. Germline assignment: CDR1 LNHDA and CDR2 SQIVND (reference sequence). V trimming: 6 bases; J trimming: 8 bases; junction bases outside the gene matches: 5. This CDR3 is 13 amino acids long. In nucleotides, the CDR3 is TGTGCCAGTAGGGACAGGGAGGGCGAAAAACTGTTTTTT. This sequence encodes CASRDREGEKLFF.

The rearrangement links TRBV27 to TRBJ2-6; 8 nucleotides agree with TRBD1. The V segment lost 3 bases and the J segment 2 bases; nucleotides outside the gene matches: 6. Germline V gene lookup returns CDR1 MNHEY and CDR2 SMNVEV (reference sequence). CDR3 length equals 17 residues. CDR3 in amino acids: CASSLDRALTGANVLTF. CDR3 DNA: TGTGCCAGCAGTTTGGACAGGGCCCTAACTGGGGCCAACGTCCTGACTTTC. The complete variable domain, with remaining parts taken from reference TRBV27 and TRBJ2-6, reads EAQVTQNPRYLITVTGKKLTVTCSQNMNHEYMSWYRQDPGLGLRQIYYSMNVEVTDKGDVPEGYKVSRKEKRNFPLILESPSPNQTSLYFCASSLDRALTGANVLTFGAGSRLTVL.

This rearrangement joins TRBV6-2 or TRBV6-3 to TRBJ2-1; TRBD1 matches 7 bases. The length of the CDR3 is 15 residues. V shed 4 bases and J 8 bases; nucleotides not matched to a gene: 11. CDR1 is MNHEY, CDR2 SVGEGT, per germline. The CDR3 spells CASSSPPGTVYEQFF. DNA of the CDR3: TGTGCCAGCAGTTCCCCCCCCGGGACAGTCTATGAGCAGTTCTTC.

The V call is TRBV6-5, the J call TRBJ2-7; 11 positions agree with TRBD2. The length of the CDR3 is 13 residues. CDR1 MNHEY and CDR2 SVGAGI come from the germline V gene. The V segment lost 5 bases and the J segment 6 bases; nucleotides outside the gene matches: 3. CDR3 sequence (DNA): TGTGCCAGCAGTCGGGGGACTAGCGGCGAGCAGTACTTC. It codes for CASSRGTSGEQYF.

V gene TRBV10-3 combines with J gene TRBJ1-2; D might be TRBD1 (5 bases). V dropped 7 bases and J dropped 2 bases, with 11 bases sitting between them. The CDR3 has 13 residues. Germline loops: CDR1 ENHRY, CDR2 SYGVKD. CDR3 sequence (DNA): TGTGCCATCACCCGGGGGGGAAACTATGGCTACACCTTC. It codes for CAITRGGNYGYTF.

V gene TRBV19 combines with J gene TRBJ1-2, with D unresolved. Germline values: CDR1 LNHDA, CDR2 SQIVND (reference sequence). V was trimmed by 4 bases and J by 7 bases, leaving 7 bases between them. The CDR3 is 11 residues long. The CDR3: CASSTNGGYTF. The CDR3, as DNA: TGTGCCAGTAGTACGAATGGTGGCTACACCTTC.

The chain links TRBV5-1 to TRBJ2-3; D is possibly TRBD1 or TRBD2 (5 bases each). V lost 4 bases and J 7 bases, leaving 19 bases between the germline ends. This CDR3 region has 15 residues. Per the germline V gene, CDR1 is SGHRS and CDR2 is YFSETQ. CDR3 DNA: TGCGCCAGCAGCGACGGGACCTCCGCAGGGAATACGCAGTATTTT. Translating gives CASSDGTSAGNTQYF.

This chain connects TRBV6-5 to TRBJ1-4; D gene uncertain. The germline CDR1 and CDR2 sequences are MNHEY and SVGAGI. The CDR3 consists of 16 residues. With 3 bases removed from V and 0 bases from J, the gap between germline ends came to 11 bases. CDR3 region: CASSYGRSSTNEKLFF. CDR3 coding DNA: TGTGCCAGCAGTTATGGGAGGAGCTCAACTAATGAAAAACTGTTTTTT.

V is TRBV6-5 and J is TRBJ2-5, with 7 bases aligning to TRBD2. V shed 3 bases and J 1 base; nucleotides not matched to a gene: 2. Looked up from germline, CDR1 is MNHEY and CDR2 is SVGAGI. The CDR3 extends over 14 amino acids. This CDR3 reads CASSYRGVQETQYF. CDR3 DNA: TGTGCCAGCAGTTATCGGGGGGTCCAAGAGACCCAGTACTTC.